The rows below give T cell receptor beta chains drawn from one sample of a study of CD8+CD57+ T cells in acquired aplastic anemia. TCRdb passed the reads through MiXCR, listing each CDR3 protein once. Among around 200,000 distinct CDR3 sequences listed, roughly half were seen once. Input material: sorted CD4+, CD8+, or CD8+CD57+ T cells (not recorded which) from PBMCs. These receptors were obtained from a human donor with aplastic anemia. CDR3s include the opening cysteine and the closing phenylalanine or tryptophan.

CDR3: CATSDGAGDAYEQYF; J: TRBJ2-7; V: TRBV24-1
CDR3: CSASSPLQGNYGYTF; J: TRBJ1-2; V: TRBV20-1
CDR3: CASSQDLAEGDEQYF; J: TRBJ2-7; V: TRBV4-3
CDR3: CASSRDRVNNSPLHF; J: TRBJ1-6; V: TRBV18
CDR3: CATSNLGMGNEKLFF; J: TRBJ1-4; V: TRBV15
CDR3: CASILRGSGNYGYTF; J: TRBJ1-2; V: TRBV19
CDR3: CATSRDYSNNQPQHF; J: TRBJ1-5; V: TRBV15
CDR3: CASSLGPGGAGTDTQYF; J: TRBJ2-3; V: TRBV7-2
CDR3: CASSPGAGGPRFYEQFF; J: TRBJ2-1; V: TRBV11-2
CDR3: CASSPGQSKTEAFF; J: TRBJ1-1; V: TRBV3-1
CDR3: CSATTATYEQYF; J: TRBJ2-7; V: TRBV20-1
CDR3: CATSPRGGTNSPLHF; J: TRBJ1-6; V: TRBV15
CDR3: CASSWRDRKTYGYTF; J: TRBJ1-2; V: TRBV28
CDR3: CATSRDFIRTSGRAYEQYF; J: TRBJ2-7; V: TRBV15
CDR3: CASSPKQGHYEQYF; J: TRBJ2-7; V: TRBV2
CDR3: CATSRDRRASGIQETQYF; J: TRBJ2-5; V: TRBV15
CDR3: CASSGKQGQSSYNEQFF; J: TRBJ2-1; V: TRBV25-1
CDR3: CSARDLAGGQKETQYF; J: TRBJ2-5; V: TRBV20-1
CDR3: CASSGITRGGPRELFF; J: TRBJ2-2; V: TRBV5-6
CDR3: CASSSIRGRLETQYF; J: TRBJ2-5; V: TRBV6-5
CDR3: CASSPPTSGRTGELFF; J: TRBJ2-2; V: TRBV3-1
CDR3: CSARVGGYEQYF; J: TRBJ2-7; V: TRBV20-1
CDR3: CASSVEGADTEAFF; J: TRBJ1-1; V: TRBV9
CDR3: CASSSTGPYEQYF; J: TRBJ2-7; V: TRBV5-1
CDR3: CAISRANNQPQHF; J: TRBJ1-5; V: TRBV10-3